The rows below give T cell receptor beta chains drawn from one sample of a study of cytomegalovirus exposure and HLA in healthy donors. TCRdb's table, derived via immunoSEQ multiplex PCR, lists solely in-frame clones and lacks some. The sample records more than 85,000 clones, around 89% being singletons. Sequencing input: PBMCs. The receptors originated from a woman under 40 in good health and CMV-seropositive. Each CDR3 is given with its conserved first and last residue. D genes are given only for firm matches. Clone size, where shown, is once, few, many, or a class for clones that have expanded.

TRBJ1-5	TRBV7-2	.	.	TGTGCCAGCAGCCCCGGGTATAGCAATCAGCCCCAGCATTTT	CASSPGYSNQPQHF
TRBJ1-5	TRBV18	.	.	TGTCCAGAACCAAGCGGGGTTAGCAATCAGCCCCAGCATTTT	CPEPSGVSNQPQHF
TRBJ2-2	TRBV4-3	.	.	TGCGCCAGCAGCCAAGATCATGGGGGCGCGAACACCGGGGAGCTGTTTTTT	CASSQDHGGANTGELFF
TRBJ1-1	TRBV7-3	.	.	TGTGCCAGCAGCTTAACGGTGGAGACTGAAGCTTTCTTT	CASSLTVETEAFF
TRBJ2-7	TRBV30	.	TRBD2	TGTGCCTGCCATCCGACTAGCGGAGTCCCCTACGAGCAGTACTTC	CACHPTSGVPYEQYF
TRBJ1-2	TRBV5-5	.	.	TGTGCCAGCAGCTCCTTTGGGGGCGAAGGGGGCTACACCTTC	CASSSFGGEGGYTF
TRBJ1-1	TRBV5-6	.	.	TGTGCCAGCAGCTTTAGTGGGACATTCAACACTGAAGCTTTCTTT	CASSFSGTFNTEAFF
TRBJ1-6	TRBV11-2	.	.	TGTGCCAGCAGCTTAGCGTTCGGCAGGATCAATTCACCCCTCCACTTT	CASSLAFGRINSPLHF
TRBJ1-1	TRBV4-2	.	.	TGTGCCAGCAGCCAAGTTACAGGGAACACTGAAGCTTTCTTT	CASSQVTGNTEAFF
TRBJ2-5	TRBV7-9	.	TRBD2	TGTGCCAGCAGCACCGGACTAGCGGGGGTGGAGACCCAGTACTTC	CASSTGLAGVETQYF
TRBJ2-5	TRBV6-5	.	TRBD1	TGTGCCAGCAGTTATATGGGACAGGGGGCCGGGGAGACCCAGTACTTC	CASSYMGQGAGETQYF
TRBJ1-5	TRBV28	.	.	TGTGCCAGCGAACAGGGTTCTTGGCAGCCCCAGCATTTT	CASEQGSWQPQHF
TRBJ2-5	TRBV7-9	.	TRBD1	TGTGCCAGCAGCTTACGGGACAGGGAAGAGACCCAGTACTTC	CASSLRDREETQYF
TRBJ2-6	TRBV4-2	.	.	TGTGCCAGCAGCTATGCGGGCGGATCTGGGGCCAACGTCCTGACTTTC	CASSYAGGSGANVLTF
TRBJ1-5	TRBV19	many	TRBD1	TGTGCCAGTAGTATGGGGACAGATCAGCCCCAGCATTTT	CASSMGTDQPQHF
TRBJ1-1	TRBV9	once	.	TGTGCCAGCAGCGTACTTAGCGCACCAGGGGTGAACACTGAAGCTTTCTTT	CASSVLSAPGVNTEAFF
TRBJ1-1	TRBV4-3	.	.	TGCGCCAGCAGCAAAGGGATCGGGGAGCCCAATGAAGCTTTCTTT	CASSKGIGEPNEAFF
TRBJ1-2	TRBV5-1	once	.	TGCGCCAGCAGCTTGGCAGATAATAACTATGGCTACACCTTC	CASSLADNNYGYTF
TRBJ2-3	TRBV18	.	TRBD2	TGTGCCAGCTCAGAGGGACTAGCGGATAGCACAGATACGCAGTATTTT	CASSEGLADSTDTQYF
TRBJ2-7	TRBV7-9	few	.	TGTGCCAGCAGCCCCCAAGCTGGCTACGAGCAGTACTTC	CASSPQAGYEQYF
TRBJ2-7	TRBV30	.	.	TGTGCCTGGAGTCGAGGGAGGATGGACGAGCAGTACTTC	CAWSRGRMDEQYF
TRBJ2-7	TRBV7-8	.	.	TGTGCCAGCAGCCCGGACAACCCGGCCTGGGAGCAGTACTTC	CASSPDNPAWEQYF
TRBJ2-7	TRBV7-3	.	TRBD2	TGTGCCAGCAGCTCCGGGACTAGCTACGAGCAGTACTTC	CASSSGTSYEQYF
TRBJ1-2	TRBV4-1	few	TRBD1	TGCGCCAGCAGCCAAATCCTCAGGGGGCGTTATGGCTACACCTTC	CASSQILRGRYGYTF
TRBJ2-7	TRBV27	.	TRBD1	TGTGCCAGCAGCCGATGGACAGGGGGCAGTTACGAGCAGTACTTC	CASSRWTGGSYEQYF
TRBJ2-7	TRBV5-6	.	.	TGTGCCAGCAGCTTGGCTAGGCCCTACGAGCAGTACTTC	CASSLARPYEQYF
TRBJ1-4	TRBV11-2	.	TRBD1	TGTGCCAGCAGCCCAGGGGGTAGGGGCAGAGGTGAAAAACTGTTTTTT	CASSPGGRGRGEKLFF
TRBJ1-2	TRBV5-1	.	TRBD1	TGCGCCAGCAGCTTGGACAGGGGCCATGGCTACACCTTC	CASSLDRGHGYTF
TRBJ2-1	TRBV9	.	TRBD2	TGTGCCAGCAGCGTATCCAGCGGGGCGGTAAAGGAGCAGTTCTTC	CASSVSSGAVKEQFF
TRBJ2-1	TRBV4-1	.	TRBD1	TGCGCCAGCAGCCGAAGACAGGGGGTAGACAATGAGCAGTTCTTC	CASSRRQGVDNEQFF
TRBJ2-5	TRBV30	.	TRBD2	TGTGCCTGGAGTAGCGGGGGGGCTTGGGGCGAGACCCAGTACTTC	CAWSSGGAWGETQYF